This entry concerns a single T cell receptor (beta chain). The source of the sample is a study of blood T cell repertoires in COVID-19. Study as a whole: Donors in the United States, Italy and Spain gave samples during acute or convalescent COVID-19. Nucleic acid was either cDNA or gDNA, and it came from T cells, B-cell-depleted T cells, or PBMCs.

The germline V gene has CDR1 WNHNN and CDR2 SYGVQD (reference sequence). The ends were cut back, 2 bases at V and 7 bases at J, with 11 bases in the middle. This CDR3 is 14 amino acids long. Authors' data handling: The authors estimated nucleated cell counts from reference gene primer amplification. The method was immunoSEQ multiplex PCR; TCRdb's version includes in-frame clones alone and lacks a portion of them. V, J and clone size were drawn from that table, and D and trimming were deduced from the DNA. There are more than 85,000 clones in the sample; 70% to 90% occur only once, and under 7% lies in the top ten.

The sample taken for sequencing was peripheral blood. This TCR derives from a woman in her sixties or seventies with acute or convalescent COVID-19. The gene calls are TRBV10-1 and TRBJ2-2; weak D call: TRBD1 (6 bases). The CDR3 nucleotides read TGCGCCAGCAGTGAGACAGGGAAAGGCGGGGAGCTGTTTTTT. This encodes CASSETGKGGELFF.